The 9 T cell receptor beta chains below come from one sample, sequenced in a study of regulatory T cells in long-lasting Graves disease. Investigators prepared the TCR beta libraries by applying iRepertoire HTBI primers and Arm-PCR of CDR3 regions. TCRdb recomputed calls from the multiplex PCR reads with MiXCR, one row per CDR3 protein. The sample carries 400,000 or so distinct CDR3 sequences, less than 25% recorded once. Time point given: persistent/refractory GD, antithyroid drugs over 5 years with positive TRAb. Making the TCR library involved RNA that had been extracted from PBMCs. The starting material was peripheral blood mononuclear cells (PBMCs), obtained when the disease was refractory, from a patient treated with antithyroid drugs. The receptors come from a female donor with Graves disease.

The rearrangement joins TRBV7-9 to TRBJ2-2, with D perhaps TRBD2 (5 bases). The CDR3 runs 15 residues. Germline CDR1 is SEHNR and CDR2 is FQNEAQ (reference sequence). The V gene lost 11 bases and the J gene lost 1 base, with 17 bases spanning the gap. CDR3 sequence (DNA): TGTGCCGCCGCAAAGTCTAGCAGGAACACCGGGGAGCTGTTTTTT. This gives the protein CAAAKSSRNTGELFF.

This clonotype was seen ten or more times. CDR3 DNA sequence: TGCAGCGTTGAGTTTCCAGCGGGAGGTACGGGTGGCGAGCAGTACTTC. As protein: CSVEFPAGGTGGEQYF. The chain recombines TRBV29-1 with TRBJ2-7; 9 positions agree with TRBD2. This CDR3 contains 16 residues. The trim removed 3 bases at V and 6 bases at J, leaving 15 bases unmatched. The germline V gene has CDR1 SQVTM and CDR2 ANQGSEA.

The chain combines TRBV11-2 with TRBJ2-2, with D possibly matching TRBD1 (5 bases). Per the germline V gene, CDR1 is SGHAT and CDR2 is FQNNGV. CDR3 size: 17 residues. V shed 1 base and J shed 4 bases, with 16 bases lying between them. DNA for the CDR3: TGTGCCAGCAGCTTAGGTAGAGCAGGGCAGGTCACCGGGGAGCTGTTTTTT. Its translation is CASSLGRAGQVTGELFF.

This clonotype turned up a few times. The chain couples TRBV28 to TRBJ1-5; tentatively, D is TRBD1 (5 bases). Trimming pared 8 bases from V and 1 base from J, leaving 15 bases between. This CDR3 has 15 amino acids. Germline assignment: CDR1 MDHEN and CDR2 SYDVKM. The CDR3 DNA follows: TGTGCCAGCGGGGCCAGGCCCCAGAGCAATCAGCCCCAGCATTTT. Amino acids: CASGARPQSNQPQHF.

Ten or more counts support this clonotype. The rearrangement links TRBV11-2 to TRBJ2-7; the D is unclear. CDR1 SGHAT and CDR2 FQNNGV come from the germline V gene. Trimming removed 4 bases from V and 0 bases from J, with 16 bases in between. This CDR3 is 16 amino acids long. The CDR3 DNA reads as TGTGCCAGCAGCTCCACGAGAGGCTTACTCTCCTACGAGCAGTACTTC. It is translated as CASSSTRGLLSYEQYF. The full variable domain, completed using reference TRBV11-2 and TRBJ2-7, is EAGVAQSPRYKIIEKRQSVAFWCNPISGHATLYWYQQILGQGPKLLIQFQNNGVVDDSQLPKDRFSAERLKGVDSTLKIQPAKLEDSAVYLCASSSTRGLLSYEQYFGPGTRLTVT.

The J gene is TRBJ2-3, the V gene TRBV12-3 or TRBV12-4; 10 bases are a match to TRBD2. This CDR3 is 16 amino acids long. After removal of 3 bases from V and 2 bases from J, the junction contained 5 bases not matched to a gene. The CDR3 loop reads CASSFRTSGNTDTQYF. Written as DNA, the CDR3 is TGTGCCAGCAGTTTCCGCACTAGCGGGAACACAGATACGCAGTATTTT.

This clonotype has at least ten counts. The V call is TRBV6-2 or TRBV6-3, the J call TRBJ2-2; 10 bases line up with TRBD1. The junction had 0 bases not matched to a gene; V was cut back by 5 bases and J by 6 bases. This CDR3 is built from 13 residues. Germline V lookup: CDR1 MNHEY, CDR2 SVGEGT. CDR3 sequence: CASSGQGAGELFF. CDR3 DNA sequence: TGTGCCAGCAGTGGACAGGGGGCCGGGGAGCTGTTTTTT.

This clonotype was recorded a few times. J is TRBJ1-5 and V is TRBV20-1, with TRBD1 as a possible D gene (5 bases). The length of the CDR3 is 13 residues. Deletions cut 6 bases from V and 3 bases from J, with 12 bases between. In germline, CDR1 is DFQATT, CDR2 SNEGSKA (reference sequence). The CDR3 DNA reads as TGCAGTGCCACCAGCGGGACCAATCAGCCCCAGCATTTT. Translated: CSATSGTNQPQHF.

This clonotype was found a few times. The CDR3 DNA is TGTGCCAGTAGTATGGACAACTACGAGCAGTACTTC. Protein product: CASSMDNYEQYF. The J gene is TRBJ2-7, the V gene TRBV19; a possible D gene is TRBD1 (5 bases). The V end lost 3 bases, the J end lost 3 bases, and 6 bases lay between the germline ends. The length of the CDR3 is 12 residues. Germline-derived CDR1 and CDR2 are LNHDA and SQIVND (reference sequence).